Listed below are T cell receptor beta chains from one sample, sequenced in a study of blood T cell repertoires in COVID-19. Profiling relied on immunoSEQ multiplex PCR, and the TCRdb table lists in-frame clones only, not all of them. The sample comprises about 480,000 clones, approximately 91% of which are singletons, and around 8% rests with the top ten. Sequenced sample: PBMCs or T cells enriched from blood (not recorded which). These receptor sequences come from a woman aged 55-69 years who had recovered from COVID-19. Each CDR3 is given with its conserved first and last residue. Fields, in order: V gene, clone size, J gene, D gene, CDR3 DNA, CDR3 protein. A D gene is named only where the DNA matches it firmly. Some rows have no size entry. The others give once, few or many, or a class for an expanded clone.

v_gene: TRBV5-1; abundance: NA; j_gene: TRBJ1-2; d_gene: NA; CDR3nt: TGCGCCAGCAGCTTGGCATCGGACAGATTGATGGGCTACACCTTC; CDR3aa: CASSLASDRLMGYTF
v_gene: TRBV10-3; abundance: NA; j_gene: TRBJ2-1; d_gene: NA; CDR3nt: TGTGCCATCAGTGACCGACTAAGTGAGCAGTTCTTC; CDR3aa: CAISDRLSEQFF
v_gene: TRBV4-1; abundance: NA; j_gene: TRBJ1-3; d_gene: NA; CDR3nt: TGCGCCAGCAGCCAACCAGACCTAGGAGGAAACACCATATATTTT; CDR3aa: CASSQPDLGGNTIYF
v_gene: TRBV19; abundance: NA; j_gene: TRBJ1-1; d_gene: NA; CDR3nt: TGTGCCAGTAGTATGAGGGGGGGAAACACTGAAGCTTTCTTT; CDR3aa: CASSMRGGNTEAFF
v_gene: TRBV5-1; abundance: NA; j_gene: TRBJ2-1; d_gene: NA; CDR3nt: TGCGCCAGCAGCTTGGAAGGGGTACCTTACAATGAGCAGTTCTTC; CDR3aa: CASSLEGVPYNEQFF
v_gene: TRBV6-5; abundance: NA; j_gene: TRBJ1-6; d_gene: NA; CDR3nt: TGTGCCAGCAGCATAGTAGATACAGGGACCCACTTT; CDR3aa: CASSIVDTGTHF
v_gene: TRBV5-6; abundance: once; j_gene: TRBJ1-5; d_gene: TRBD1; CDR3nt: TGTGCCAGCAGCTTCAGAGGGGGCGGACAGCCCCAGCATTTT; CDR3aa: CASSFRGGGQPQHF
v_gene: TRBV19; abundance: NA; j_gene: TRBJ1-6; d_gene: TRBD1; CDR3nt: TGTGCCAGTAGTATAGCGGGGACAGGGGTTAATTCACCCCTCCACTTT; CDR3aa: CASSIAGTGVNSPLHF
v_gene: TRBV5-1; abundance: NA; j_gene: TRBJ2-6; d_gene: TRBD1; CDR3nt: TGCGCCAGCAGGTCGGGACAGGGGACCCTCTCTGGGGCCAACGTCCTGACTTTC; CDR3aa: CASRSGQGTLSGANVLTF
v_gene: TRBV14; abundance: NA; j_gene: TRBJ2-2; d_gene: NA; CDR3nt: TGTGCCAGCAGCCAAGGTCTCACCGGGGAGCTGTTTTTT; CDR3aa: CASSQGLTGELFF
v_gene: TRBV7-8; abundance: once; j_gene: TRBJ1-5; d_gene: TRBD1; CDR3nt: TGTGCCAGCAGCGAGGTGGGACAGGGCATCCAGCCCCAGCATTTT; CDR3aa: CASSEVGQGIQPQHF
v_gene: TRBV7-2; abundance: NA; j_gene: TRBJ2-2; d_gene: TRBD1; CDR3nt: TGTGCCAGCAGCTTAGCGGGGCCGGGGTCCAGGGGGCTAGGCACCGGGGAGCTGTTTTTT; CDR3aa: CASSLAGPGSRGLGTGELFF
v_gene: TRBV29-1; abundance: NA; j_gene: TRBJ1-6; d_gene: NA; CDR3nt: TGCAGCGTTGGTGACAGCCGAGAGTCACCCCTCCACTTT; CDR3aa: CSVGDSRESPLHF
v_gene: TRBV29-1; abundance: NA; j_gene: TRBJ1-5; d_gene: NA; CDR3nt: TGCAGCGTGGGGGGGGGTCCCAATCAGCCCCAGCATTTT; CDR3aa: CSVGGGPNQPQHF
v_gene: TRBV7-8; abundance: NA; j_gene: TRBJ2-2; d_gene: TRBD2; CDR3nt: TGTGCCAGCAGCAATATAGCGGGGAGGGGCAGTACCGGGGAGCTGTTTTTT; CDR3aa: CASSNIAGRGSTGELFF
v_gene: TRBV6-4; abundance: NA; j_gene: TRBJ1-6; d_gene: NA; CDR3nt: TGTGCCAGCAGTGACTCGCGAAATTCACCCCTCCACTTT; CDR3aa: CASSDSRNSPLHF
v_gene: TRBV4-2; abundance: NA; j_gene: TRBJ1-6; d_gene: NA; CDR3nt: TGTGCCAGCAGCCAAGAAATTCTCGGTAGCTCCTATAATTCACCCCTCCACTTT; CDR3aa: CASSQEILGSSYNSPLHF
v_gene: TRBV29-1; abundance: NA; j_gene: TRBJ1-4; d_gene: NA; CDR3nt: TGCAGCGTTGCAGGGGCCAATGAAAAACTGTTTTTT; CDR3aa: CSVAGANEKLFF
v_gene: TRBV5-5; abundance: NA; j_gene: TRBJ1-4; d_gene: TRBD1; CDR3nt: TGTGCCAGCAGCTTCACAGGGGACCAGAATGAAAAACTGTTTTTT; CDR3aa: CASSFTGDQNEKLFF
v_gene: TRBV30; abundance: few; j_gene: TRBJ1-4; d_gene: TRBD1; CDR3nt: TGTGCCTGGAGGGGGACAGGGTACGAAAAACTGTTTTTT; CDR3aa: CAWRGTGYEKLFF
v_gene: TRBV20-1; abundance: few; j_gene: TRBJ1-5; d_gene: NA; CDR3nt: TGCAGTGCTGCACGGGGGCAGCCCCAGCATTTT; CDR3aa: CSAARGQPQHF
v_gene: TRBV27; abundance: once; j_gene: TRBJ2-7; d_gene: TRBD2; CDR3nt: TGTGCCAGCAGTTTTCTGACTAGCGGGGGGGCCTACGAGCAGTACTTC; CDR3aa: CASSFLTSGGAYEQYF
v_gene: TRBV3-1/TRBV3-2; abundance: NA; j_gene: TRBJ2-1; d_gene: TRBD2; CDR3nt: TGTGCCAGCAGCCAAATGAGGGGAGGGGAGCAGTTCTTC; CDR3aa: CASSQMRGGEQFF
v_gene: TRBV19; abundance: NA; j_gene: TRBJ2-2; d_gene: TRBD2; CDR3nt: TGTGCCAGTAGTATTAGGAGGGTAGCGGGCACCGGGGAGCTGTTTTTT; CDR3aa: CASSIRRVAGTGELFF
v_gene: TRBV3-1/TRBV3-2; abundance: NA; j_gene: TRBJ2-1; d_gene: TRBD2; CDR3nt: TGTGCCAGCGTCGGGACTAGCGGGGGTAATGAGCAGTTCTTC; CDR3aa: CASVGTSGGNEQFF
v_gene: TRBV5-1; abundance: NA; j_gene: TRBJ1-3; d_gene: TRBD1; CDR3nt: TGCGCCAGCAGCTTCGGACAGGCACAGGACACCATATATTTT; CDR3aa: CASSFGQAQDTIYF
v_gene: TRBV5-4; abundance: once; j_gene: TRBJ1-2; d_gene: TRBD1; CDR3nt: TGTGCCAGCAACCCAGGACAGGGGGTTAACTATGGCTACACCTTC; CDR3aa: CASNPGQGVNYGYTF
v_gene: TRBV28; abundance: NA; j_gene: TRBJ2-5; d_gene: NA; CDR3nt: TGTGCCAGCGACAGTGGGCAAGAGACCCAGTACTTC; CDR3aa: CASDSGQETQYF
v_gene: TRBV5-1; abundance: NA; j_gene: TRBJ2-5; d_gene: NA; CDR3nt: TGCGCCAGCACTCAAGGCGGCGAGACCCAGTACTTC; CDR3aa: CASTQGGETQYF
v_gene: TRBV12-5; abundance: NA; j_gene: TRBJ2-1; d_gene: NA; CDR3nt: TGTGCTAGTGGTTTCTCCCTCGGCAGGGTGGACAATGAGCAGTTCTTC; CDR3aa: CASGFSLGRVDNEQFF
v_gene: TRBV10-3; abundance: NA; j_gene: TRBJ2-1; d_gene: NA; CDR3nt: TGTGCCATCAGTGAGTTGGCAGTTACCAATGAGCAGTTCTTC; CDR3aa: CAISELAVTNEQFF
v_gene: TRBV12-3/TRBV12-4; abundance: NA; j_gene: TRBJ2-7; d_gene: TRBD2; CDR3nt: TGTGCCAGCAAGCGGGGGATTTCCTACGAGCAGTACTTC; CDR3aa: CASKRGISYEQYF
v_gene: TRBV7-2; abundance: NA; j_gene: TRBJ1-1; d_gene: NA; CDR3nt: TGTGCCAGCAGCCATGGGGAGCTGGGGGCTTTCTTT; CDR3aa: CASSHGELGAFF
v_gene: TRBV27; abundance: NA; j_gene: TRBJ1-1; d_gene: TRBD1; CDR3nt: TGTGCCAGCAGTTTAACGGCAGGGGGCTTCGGCACTGAAGCTTTCTTT; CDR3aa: CASSLTAGGFGTEAFF
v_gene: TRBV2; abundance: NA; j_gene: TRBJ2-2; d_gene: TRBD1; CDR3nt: TGTGCCAGCAGCCCGGGACAGGGGGCTCCCGGGGAGCTGTTTTTT; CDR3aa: CASSPGQGAPGELFF
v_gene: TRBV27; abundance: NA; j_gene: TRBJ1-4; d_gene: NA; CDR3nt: TGTGCCAGCAGTTTATCCCCTGCAACTAATGAAAAACTGTTTTTT; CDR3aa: CASSLSPATNEKLFF
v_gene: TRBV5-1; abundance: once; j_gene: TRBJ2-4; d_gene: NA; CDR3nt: TGCGCCAGCAGCTTGGATGATCCCCTCAGGGACATTCAGTACTTC; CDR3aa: CASSLDDPLRDIQYF
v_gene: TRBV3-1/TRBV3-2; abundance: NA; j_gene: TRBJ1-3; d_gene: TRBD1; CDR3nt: TGTGCCAGCAGCCAAAAATACGGGACAGGCGCTGGAAACACCATATATTTT; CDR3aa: CASSQKYGTGAGNTIYF
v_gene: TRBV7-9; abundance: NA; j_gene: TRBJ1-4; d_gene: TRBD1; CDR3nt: TGTGCCAGCAGCCCCCCACAGGGGACAAATGAAAAACTGTTTTTT; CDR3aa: CASSPPQGTNEKLFF
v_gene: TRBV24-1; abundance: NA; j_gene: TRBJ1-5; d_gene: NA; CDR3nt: TGTGCCACCAGTGATTCCGGACAGTTGAGCAATCAGCCCCAGCATTTT; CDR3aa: CATSDSGQLSNQPQHF
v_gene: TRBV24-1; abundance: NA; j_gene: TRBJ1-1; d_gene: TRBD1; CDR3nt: TGTGCCACCAGTGATTTACAGGGGTCTGAGGCTTTCTTT; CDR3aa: CATSDLQGSEAFF
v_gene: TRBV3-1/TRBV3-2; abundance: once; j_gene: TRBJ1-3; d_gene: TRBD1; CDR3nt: TGTGCCAGCAGCCAAGGGGTGACAGGGTTGAACACCATATATTTT; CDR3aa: CASSQGVTGLNTIYF
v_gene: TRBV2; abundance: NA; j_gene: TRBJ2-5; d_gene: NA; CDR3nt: TGTGCCAGCAGTGAAGTGGGGAGTGAGACCCAGTACTTC; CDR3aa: CASSEVGSETQYF
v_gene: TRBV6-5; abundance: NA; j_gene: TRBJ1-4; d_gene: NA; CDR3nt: TGTGCCAGCAGTCCGACAGCCTCGGTTGAAAAACTGTTTTTT; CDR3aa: CASSPTASVEKLFF
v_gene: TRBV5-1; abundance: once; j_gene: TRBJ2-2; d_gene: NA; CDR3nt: TGCGCCAGCAGCTTGGTACAGGGCCCCGGGGAGCTGTTTTTT; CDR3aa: CASSLVQGPGELFF
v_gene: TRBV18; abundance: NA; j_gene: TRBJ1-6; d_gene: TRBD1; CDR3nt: TGTGCCAGCTCACCCTCGGGACAGACCTATAATTCACCCCTCCACTTT; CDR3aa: CASSPSGQTYNSPLHF
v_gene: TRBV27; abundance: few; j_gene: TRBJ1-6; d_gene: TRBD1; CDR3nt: TGTGCCAGCAGTCGAGGGACAGGGAACTATAATTCACCCCTCCACTTT; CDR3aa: CASSRGTGNYNSPLHF
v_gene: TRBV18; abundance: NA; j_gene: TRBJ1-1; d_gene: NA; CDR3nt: TGTGCCAGCTCACCATGGGGGGGCACTGAAGCTTTCTTT; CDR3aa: CASSPWGGTEAFF
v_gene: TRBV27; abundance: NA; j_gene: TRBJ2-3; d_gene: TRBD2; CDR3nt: TGTGCCAGCAGTCGGGACTACACCTTTAGCACAGATACGCAGTATTTT; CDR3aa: CASSRDYTFSTDTQYF
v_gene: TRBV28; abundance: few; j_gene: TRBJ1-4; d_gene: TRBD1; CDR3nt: TGTGCCAGCAGCAGACAGGGGGCTGGAGAAAAACTGTTTTTT; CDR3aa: CASSRQGAGEKLFF
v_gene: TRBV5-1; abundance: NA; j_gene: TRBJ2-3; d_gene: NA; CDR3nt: TGCGCCAGCAGCTTGGTTGGTTGGGGGGCGCAGTATTTT; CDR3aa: CASSLVGWGAQYF
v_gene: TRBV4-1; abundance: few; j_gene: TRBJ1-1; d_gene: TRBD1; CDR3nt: TGCGCCAGCAGCCAAACTGACAGGGTACCGAACACTGAAGCTTTCTTT; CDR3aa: CASSQTDRVPNTEAFF